A single sample gave rise to the 7 T cell receptor beta chains below, sequenced in a study of cytomegalovirus exposure and HLA in healthy donors. Vbeta (60) and Jbeta (13) primers were used in the PCR. Libraries were prepared by immunoSEQ multiplex PCR; TCRdb keeps only in-frame clonotypes and omits some of them. The table has about 120,000 clones, less than 80% seen once. Sequencing was done on a sample of PBMCs. The receptors come from a woman aged 50 to 65 in good health and CMV-seronegative.

The V and J genes are TRBV7-3 and TRBJ2-1; 8 nucleotides line up with TRBD2. The CDR3 length is 16 residues. Looked up from germline, CDR1 is SGHTA and CDR2 is FQGTGA. J gave up 2 bases and V 5 bases, and 8 bases lay outside the gene matches. CDR3 amino acids: CASSESSGRAYNEQFF. DNA of the CDR3: TGTGCCAGCAGCGAATCTAGCGGGCGGGCCTACAATGAGCAGTTCTTC.

The V and J genes are TRBV29-1 and TRBJ1-2; the D is unclear. V lost 3 bases to trimming and J lost 6 bases, with 8 bases between them. Germline lookup yields CDR1 SQVTM and CDR2 ANQGSEA. CDR3 length: 11 residues. The CDR3 sequence is CSVDLSDGYTF. CDR3 bases: TGCAGCGTTGACTTATCGGATGGCTACACCTTC.

This sequence joins TRBV6-1 and TRBJ2-1; tentatively, D is TRBD2 (7 bases). With 2 bases removed from V and 0 bases from J, the gap between germline ends came to 20 bases. CDR3 size: 19 residues. Germline CDR1 reads MNHNS; CDR2 reads SASEGT. CDR3 in amino acids: CASSETGPRGGISYNEQFF. CDR3 nucleotide sequence: TGTGCCAGCAGTGAAACAGGGCCACGGGGAGGGATCTCCTACAATGAGCAGTTCTTC.

The CDR3 DNA is TGTGCCAGCAGCACTCAGGGGTACGAGCAGTACTTC. Amino acids: CASSTQGYEQYF. The chain carries TRBV6-1 and TRBJ2-5, with D tentatively TRBD1 (6 bases). The J call may be mistaken, given a closer DNA end match to TRBJ2-7. Germline CDR1 MNHNS, CDR2 SASEGT. The CDR3 sequence is 12 residues long.

The genes are TRBV19 and TRBJ1-1, with a tentative D call TRBD1 (6 bases). Germline V gene lookup returns CDR1 LNHDA and CDR2 SQIVND (reference sequence). There are 16 residues in the CDR3. V shed 3 bases and J shed 4 bases, with 18 bases lying between them. CDR3 nucleotide sequence: TGTGCCAGTAGTATGCTGGGACACCCGGGGGGCACTGAAGCTTTCTTT. As protein: CASSMLGHPGGTEAFF.

This clone was seen a handful of times. The chain carries TRBV13 and TRBJ2-1, with 7 nucleotides matching TRBD2. V was pared by 4 bases and J by 6 bases, with 12 bases of the junction left unmatched. Germline loops: CDR1 PRHDT, CDR2 FYEKMQ (reference sequence). CDR3 length equals 16 residues. The chain's CDR3 is CASSSVLADLSNEQFF. As DNA, the CDR3 is TGTGCCAGCAGCTCAGTCCTAGCGGACCTAAGCAATGAGCAGTTCTTC.

The sample holds a few counts of this clone. V is TRBV7-8 and J is TRBJ2-5; D gene uncertain. V lost 2 bases and J lost 4, with 5 bases in between. CDR1 is SGHVS, CDR2 FQNEAQ, per germline. The CDR3 length is 12 residues. The CDR3 reads CASSLLRETQYF. CDR3 bases: TGTGCCAGCAGCTTACTGAGAGAGACCCAGTACTTC.